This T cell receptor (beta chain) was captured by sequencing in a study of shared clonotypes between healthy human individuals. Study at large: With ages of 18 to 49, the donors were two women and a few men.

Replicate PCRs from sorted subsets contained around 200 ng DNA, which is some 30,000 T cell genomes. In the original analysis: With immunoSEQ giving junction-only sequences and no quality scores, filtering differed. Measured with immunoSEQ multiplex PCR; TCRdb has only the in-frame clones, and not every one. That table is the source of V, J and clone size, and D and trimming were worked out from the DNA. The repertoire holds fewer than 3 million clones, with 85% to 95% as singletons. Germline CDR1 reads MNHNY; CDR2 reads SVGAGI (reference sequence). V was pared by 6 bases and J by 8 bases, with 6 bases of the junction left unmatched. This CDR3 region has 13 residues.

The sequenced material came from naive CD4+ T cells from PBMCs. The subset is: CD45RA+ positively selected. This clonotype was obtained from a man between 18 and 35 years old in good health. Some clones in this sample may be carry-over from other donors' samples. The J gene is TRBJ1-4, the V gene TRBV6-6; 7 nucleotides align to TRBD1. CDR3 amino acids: CASRPGQFEKLFF. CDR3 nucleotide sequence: TGTGCCAGCAGACCGGGACAGTTCGAAAAACTGTTTTTT.